The 20 T cell receptor beta chains presented below share a single source sample, sequenced in a study of STAT5B mutations in CD4+ large granular lymphocyte leukemia. TCRdb's copy holds only in-frame clones and misses some; the assay was immunoSEQ multiplex PCR. The sample records tens of thousands of clones, around 63% being singletons. The sample comprised CD4+ T cells from blood buffy coats. The receptor set was obtained from a human donor in good health.

This clone was seen a handful of times. This sequence joins TRBV6-6 and TRBJ1-5, with a tentative D call TRBD1 (5 bases). The CDR3 length is 12 residues. Per germline, CDR1 MNHNY and CDR2 SVGAGI (reference sequence). V lost 6 bases to trimming and J lost 5 bases, with 8 bases between them. The CDR3 here is CASRTEDQPQHF. The CDR3 nucleotides are TGTGCCAGCAGGACAGAGGATCAGCCCCAGCATTTT.

The chain employs TRBV5-1 and TRBJ2-2; D call uncertain. Germline CDR1 and CDR2: SGHRS and YFSETQ. Trimming left V 0 bases short and J 8 bases short, with 8 bases between. This CDR3 has 13 residues. The CDR3 is CASSLGRLGELFF. In nucleotides, the CDR3 is TGCGCCAGCAGCTTGGGGCGGCTTGGGGAGCTGTTTTTT. Looking up the rest from reference TRBV5-1 and TRBJ2-2 gives the full variable domain: KAGVTQTPRYLIKTRGQQVTLSCSPISGHRSVSWYQQTPGQGLQFLFEYFSETQRNKGNFPGRFSGRQFSNSRSEMNVSTLELGDSALYLCASSLGRLGELFFGEGSRLTVL.

V and J are TRBV7-2 and TRBJ2-3; D is perhaps TRBD2 (6 bases). The CDR3 runs to 14 residues. CDR1 and CDR2 (germline): SGHTA, FQGNSA. Trimming pared 6 bases from V and 6 bases from J, leaving 16 bases between. As DNA, the CDR3 is TGTGCCAGCAGGATTACTAGCTCGGGGGATACGCAGTATTTT. Residues: CASRITSSGDTQYF.

The J gene is TRBJ1-1, the V gene TRBV6-5; no clear D. V was trimmed by 2 bases and J by 1 base, leaving 8 bases between them. CDR3 size: 14 residues. CDR1 and CDR2 from the germline V gene are MNHEY and SVGAGI. The CDR3 nucleotides are TGTGCCAGCAGTTACACAGCTAGGAACACTGAAGCTTTCTTT. It codes for CASSYTARNTEAFF.

This sequence joins TRBV5-6 and TRBJ2-1; the D gene is possibly TRBD1 (5 bases). V was pared by 1 base and J by 2 bases, with 10 bases between. Germline CDR1 and CDR2: SGHDT and YYEEEE. CDR3 length: 15 residues. CDR3 DNA sequence: TGTGCCAGCAGCTTGAAGGCAGGGACCTACAATGAGCAGTTCTTC. Translated, it gives CASSLKAGTYNEQFF. Variable domain in full (rest from reference TRBV5-6 and TRBJ2-1): DAGVTQSPTHLIKTRGQQVTLRCSPKSGHDTVSWYQQALGQGPQFIFQYYEEEERQRGNFPDRFSGHQFPNYSSELNVNALLLGDSALYLCASSLKAGTYNEQFFGPGTRLTVL.

This chain joins TRBV15 and TRBJ1-4, with 11 bases matching TRBD1. The CDR3 is 15 amino acids. The trim removed 6 bases at V and 4 bases at J, leaving 4 bases unmatched. Germline values: CDR1 LNHNV, CDR2 YYDKDF (reference sequence). Here the CDR3 DNA reads TGTGCCACCAGACCTGGGACAGGGGGTAATGAAAAACTGTTTTTT. Translating it yields CATRPGTGGNEKLFF.

The CDR3 loop reads CASTKQGGENYGYTF. CDR3 in DNA: TGTGCCAGCACTAAACAGGGGGGGGAAAACTATGGCTACACCTTC. The rearrangement joins TRBV10-3 to TRBJ1-2; 8 bases fit TRBD1. Germline assignment: CDR1 ENHRY and CDR2 SYGVKD. J gave up 2 bases and V 10 bases, and 12 bases lay outside the gene matches. The CDR3 spans 15 residues.

The V gene is TRBV6-6, the J gene TRBJ1-1, with 9 nucleotides matching TRBD1. This CDR3 spans 13 amino acids. The V segment lost 10 bases and the J segment 4 bases; nucleotides outside the gene matches: 7. Germline lookup yields CDR1 MNHNY and CDR2 SVGAGI (reference sequence). CDR3 nucleotide sequence: TGTGCCAACCTCGGGACAGGGCCCACTGAAGCTTTCTTT. Its protein product is CANLGTGPTEAFF.

The rearrangement joins TRBV7-2 to TRBJ1-2; D not resolved. The CDR3 covers 13 residues. V gave up 1 base and J gave up 8 bases, with 11 bases separating them. Germline CDR1 is SGHTA and CDR2 is FQGNSA. CDR3 sequence: CASSLDRGRGYTF. The CDR3 coding sequence is TGTGCCAGCAGCTTAGATCGCGGGCGGGGCTACACCTTC. The whole variable domain, remainder taken from reference TRBV7-2 and TRBJ1-2, is GAGVSQSPSNKVTEKGKDVELRCDPISGHTALYWYRQSLGQGLEFLIYFQGNSAPDKSGLPSDRFSAERTGGSVSTLTIQRTQQEDSAVYLCASSLDRGRGYTFGSGTRLTVV.

This sequence joins TRBV7-9 and TRBJ1-2; no definite D call. CDR1 and CDR2 (germline): SEHNR, FQNEAQ (reference sequence). The CDR3 consists of 11 residues. Trimming took off 4 bases at V and 4 bases at J, with 4 bases between the two ends. CDR3 in amino acids: CASSSSYGYTF. CDR3 DNA sequence: TGTGCCAGCAGCTCCTCCTATGGCTACACCTTC.

The chain uses TRBV7-2 and TRBJ2-7; D gene ambiguous. CDR3 length: 13 residues. V was trimmed by 1 base and J by 3 bases, leaving 7 bases between them. Germline V gene sequence: CDR1 SGHTA, CDR2 FQGNSA. CDR3 protein: CASSLGLGYEQYF. For the CDR3, the DNA is TGTGCCAGCAGCTTAGGGTTGGGCTACGAGCAGTACTTC. The full variable domain, its missing parts supplied by reference TRBV7-2 and TRBJ2-7, is GAGVSQSPSNKVTEKGKDVELRCDPISGHTALYWYRQSLGQGLEFLIYFQGNSAPDKSGLPSDRFSAERTGGSVSTLTIQRTQQEDSAVYLCASSLGLGYEQYFGPGTRLTVT.

This clone was recorded a few times. In DNA form, the CDR3 reads TGTGCCAGCAGCTTAGTCAGTCTATGGGGCTACACCTTC. Translation gives CASSLVSLWGYTF. The chain carries TRBV7-2 and TRBJ1-2; D unclear. CDR1 is SGHTA, CDR2 FQGNSA, per germline. The V gene lost 1 base and the J gene lost 8 bases, with 11 bases spanning the gap. The CDR3 consists of 13 residues.

This sequence joins TRBV7-2 and TRBJ2-7, with 7 bases fitting TRBD1. The CDR3 is 14 amino acids. Trimming cost V 3 bases and J 5 bases; bases outside gene matches: 7. Germline-derived CDR1 and CDR2 are SGHTA and FQGNSA. CDR3 in DNA: TGTGCCAGCAGCTTCCGGGACAGAGGGCACGAGCAGTACTTC. Translated, it gives CASSFRDRGHEQYF. Full variable domain (rest looked up from reference TRBV7-2 and TRBJ2-7): GAGVSQSPSNKVTEKGKDVELRCDPISGHTALYWYRQSLGQGLEFLIYFQGNSAPDKSGLPSDRFSAERTGGSVSTLTIQRTQQEDSAVYLCASSFRDRGHEQYFGPGTRLTVT.

This clone was detected only once. The junction does not match germline at one end; this may be a read error. The chain employs TRBV7-7 and TRBJ2-5, with 10 bases lining up with TRBD2. The germline CDR1 and CDR2 sequences are SSHAT and FNYEAQ (reference sequence). This CDR3 spans 15 amino acids. The CDR3 coding sequence is TGTGCTAGCAGCTTCTTACTAGCGGGACAAGAAGCCCAGTACTTC. Amino acids: CASSFLLAGQEAQYF.

Here the CDR3 reads CASSLLGQGYEQYF. The DNA for the CDR3 is TGTGCCAGCAGTTTATTGGGACAGGGCTACGAGCAGTACTTC. V gene TRBV27 combines with J gene TRBJ2-7; 9 bases map to TRBD1. From germline, CDR1 is MNHEY and CDR2 SMNVEV (reference sequence). Trimming at V came to 1 base and at J to 3 bases, leaving 1 base not matched to a gene. There are 14 residues in the CDR3.

This clone was observed a few times. The chain uses TRBV6-6 and TRBJ2-1; D is perhaps TRBD2 (6 bases). This CDR3 contains 14 residues. Germline V CDR1 and CDR2: MNHNY, SVGAGI (reference sequence). V was cut by 7 bases and J by 3 bases, with 13 bases left in between. CDR3 region: CASTSDGGYNEQFF. In DNA, the CDR3 is TGTGCCAGCACCTCCGACGGGGGCTACAATGAGCAGTTCTTC.

The V gene is TRBV2, the J gene TRBJ2-1, with a possible D match to TRBD2 (6 bases). Germline-derived CDR1 and CDR2 are SNHLY and FYNNEI. The V end was cut by 7 bases, the J end by 2 bases, with 18 bases between. The CDR3 is 16 residues long. CDR3 in amino acids: CASILSGRGTYNEQFF. The CDR3 coding sequence is TGTGCCAGCATCTTGAGTGGGCGGGGAACCTACAATGAGCAGTTCTTC.

A few counts support this clone. This sequence joins TRBV29-1 and TRBJ1-1; D gene unclear. Trimming removed 3 bases from V and 7 bases from J, with 9 bases in between. The CDR3 length is 11 residues. Germline V CDR1 and CDR2: SQVTM, ANQGSEA. The CDR3 reads CSVEDLIEAFF. The DNA of the CDR3 is TGCAGCGTTGAGGACCTCATTGAAGCTTTCTTT.

The rearrangement links TRBV19 to TRBJ2-7, with 10 bases that match TRBD1. Per germline, CDR1 LNHDA and CDR2 SQIVND (reference sequence). J was trimmed by 4 bases and V by 4 bases; bases with no gene match: 4. The CDR3 length is 14 residues. The CDR3 DNA sequence: TGTGCCAGTAGTAGGGGGGGACAGGGGTACGAGCAGTACTTC. Translating it yields CASSRGGQGYEQYF.

The chain couples TRBV7-2 to TRBJ2-1, with D unclear. From germline, CDR1 is SGHTA and CDR2 FQGNSA. V gave up 0 bases and J gave up 6 bases, with 12 bases separating them. The CDR3 is 15 amino acids. The DNA of the CDR3 is TGTGCCAGCAGCTTAGCATTCGGTTTTGGCAATGAGCAGTTCTTC. Residues: CASSLAFGFGNEQFF.